Detailed here is one T cell receptor beta chain. Its recognized antigen is unknown. Base qualities are missing; no much larger clone stands one base away. This record belongs to a study of OX40 agonist ivuxolimab in advanced cancers. Looking at the study overall: Ivuxolimab was a fully human IgG2 agonistic monoclonal antibody targeting the costimulatory receptor OX40 (CD134). The paper reports the monotherapy dose-escalation portion (N ≈ 50 patients) of the phase I ivuxolimab trial. Peripheral TCRbeta sequencing was intended to test whether TCR sequence diversity was altered and clonal T-cell expansion was caused by ivuxolimab. Prior anti-PD-1, anti-PD-L1 or anti-CTLA-4 therapy was permitted, and 35% to 40% of dose-escalation patients had received checkpoint inhibitors. In the dose-escalation cohort, approximately 82% of patients were male, and the mean age was approximately 55 years, with a range of about 23 to 85. Intravenous ivuxolimab was administered to patients every 2 weeks at six dose levels: 0.01, 0.1, 0.3, 1.5, 3 and 10 mg/kg. Three dose-escalation patients achieved partial responses, one with hepatocellular carcinoma and two with cutaneous melanoma. Of the approximately 50 patients in dose escalation, about 20 had hepatocellular carcinoma, around 15 had melanoma, 9 had renal cell carcinoma and 9 had head and neck cancer.

CDR1 SEHNR and CDR2 FQNEAQ are derived from the germline V gene (reference sequence). The CDR3 contains 16 residues, cysteine and phenylalanine counted. Only CDR3 DNA is held: 48 bases, read in frame from base 1. Clipping removes 6 bases from V and 4 bases from J, with 7 as the unmatched junction base count. Genomic DNA was extracted from sorted cells for sequencing of the TCRbeta CDR3 region. The immunoSEQ Assay was used to sequence the TCRbeta CDR3 regions. In its TCRdb copy, this immuneACCESS table keeps in-frame sequences only and misses some clones. Where compared with another copy, unresolved V genes explain less than half of these, and the others have no known cause. The sample yields approximately 80,000 clones; about 94% were counted once. 8.5% to 10% of the sample is held by the ten biggest clonotypes. Results the study describes overall, beyond this receptor: Low levels of normalized T-cell clonal expansion were also seen in some patients who did not respond. Partial responders in the 0.1-3.0 mg/kg groups had among the lowest normalized peripheral clonal expansion, especially among CD8+ T cells. At doses from 0.1 to 3.0 mg/kg, clonal expansion was seen in both CD4+ and CD8+ blood T cells between baseline and week 6. Which antigens the clonally expanded peripheral T cells were specific for was not determined. After ivuxolimab, expanded clones were on average more numerous among CD8+ T cells than among CD4+ T cells.

The trial excluded patients who had a history of autoimmune disease or who were on systemic immunosuppression. In every dose cohort, peripheral blood was drawn for TCR sequencing at baseline, cycle 4 day 1, and cycle 7 day 1. The samples were drawn from a first-in-human, open-label, multicenter phase I dose-escalation trial of ivuxolimab. Adults with locally advanced or metastatic melanoma, renal cell, hepatocellular, or head and neck squamous cell carcinoma were enrolled in the trial. Before TCR sequencing, CD4+ and CD8+ T cells were separately sorted from peripheral blood. The receptor was derived from an adult with an advanced solid tumor such as melanoma, head and neck, liver or kidney cancer. The sequencing here drew on CD4+ or CD8+ T cells sorted from blood, taken in a trial of the OX40 agonist ivuxolimab. The sequence is built from TRBV7-9 and TRBJ2-1, and 12 junction bases match TRBD2. The DNA reads TGTGCCAGCAGATTGACTAGCGGGAGACCATACAATGAGCAGTTCTTC. It translates as CASRLTSGRPYNEQFF.